This is a list of T cell receptor beta chains from one sample in a study of blood T cell repertoires in COVID-19. Only in-frame clones appear in the TCRdb table, and some are missing; sequencing was by immunoSEQ multiplex PCR. The data contain over 90,000 clones, 84% of them seen just once; the ten biggest clones take up roughly 13%. Sequenced sample: peripheral blood. These receptors all stem from a human donor in a cohort sampled during active or convalescent COVID-19. Both conserved end residues are part of each CDR3. The order of the fields is clone size, D gene, V gene, J gene, CDR3 protein, CDR3 DNA. A D gene is named only where the DNA matches it firmly. Clone size is stated in some rows and not others, as once, few, many or a class when expanded.

abundance: .; d_gene: .; v_gene: TRBV5-1; j_gene: TRBJ2-7; CDR3aa: CASSFDSSYEQYF; CDR3nt: TGCGCCAGCAGCTTTGACAGCTCCTACGAGCAGTACTTC
abundance: .; d_gene: .; v_gene: TRBV9; j_gene: TRBJ2-3; CDR3aa: CASSGRTGSVDTQYF; CDR3nt: TGTGCCAGCAGCGGGAGGACCGGGTCGGTAGATACGCAGTATTTT
abundance: .; d_gene: .; v_gene: TRBV29-1; j_gene: TRBJ2-5; CDR3aa: CSTREETQYF; CDR3nt: TGCAGTACTAGAGAAGAGACCCAGTACTTC
abundance: .; d_gene: .; v_gene: TRBV11-3; j_gene: TRBJ1-1; CDR3aa: CASSLDGGVEGEAFF; CDR3nt: TGTGCCAGCAGCTTAGATGGTGGGGTTGAGGGTGAAGCTTTCTTT
abundance: .; d_gene: .; v_gene: TRBV4-2; j_gene: TRBJ1-6; CDR3aa: CASSPLDRNNSPLHF; CDR3nt: TGTGCCAGCAGCCCCCTAGACAGAAATAATTCACCCCTCCACTTT
abundance: few; d_gene: TRBD1; v_gene: TRBV5-6; j_gene: TRBJ2-2; CDR3aa: CASSRDRGTGELFF; CDR3nt: TGTGCCAGCAGCCGGGACAGGGGCACCGGGGAGCTGTTTTTT
abundance: few; d_gene: .; v_gene: TRBV14; j_gene: TRBJ1-1; CDR3aa: CASSPQDTEAFF; CDR3nt: TGTGCCAGCAGCCCCCAGGACACTGAAGCTTTCTTT
abundance: .; d_gene: .; v_gene: TRBV12-3/TRBV12-4; j_gene: TRBJ2-3; CDR3aa: CASSWLATDTQYF; CDR3nt: TGTGCCAGCAGTTGGCTAGCGACAGATACGCAGTATTTT
abundance: .; d_gene: TRBD1; v_gene: TRBV30; j_gene: TRBJ1-5; CDR3aa: CAWSEGAGNQPQHF; CDR3nt: TGTGCCTGGAGTGAGGGGGCCGGCAATCAGCCCCAGCATTTT
abundance: few; d_gene: .; v_gene: TRBV2; j_gene: TRBJ2-3; CDR3aa: CASSGGTSDTQYF; CDR3nt: TGTGCCAGCAGTGGGGGGACTTCAGATACGCAGTATTTT
abundance: .; d_gene: .; v_gene: TRBV2; j_gene: TRBJ1-4; CDR3aa: CASTGGEKLFF; CDR3nt: TGTGCCAGCACCGGAGGTGAAAAACTGTTTTTT